These T cell receptor beta chains were read from a single sample in a study of blood T cells in healthy people across ages. TCRdb reanalysed the 5' RACE reads using MiXCR and keeps one entry per CDR3 protein. The sample holds roughly 1,800,000 distinct CDR3 sequences, about 49% seen once. Sequenced material: blood. The receptor set was obtained from a woman in her forties in good health. Each CDR3 is given with its conserved first and last residue. A D gene is named only where the DNA matches it firmly. Clone sizes are given selectively: once, few, many, or a class where the clone is expanded.

TRBJ2-1 | few | TRBD2 | TRBV20-1 | CSARGISASGAYNEQFF | TGCAGTGCTAGAGGAATCTCCGCTAGCGGGGCCTACAATGAGCAGTTCTTC
TRBJ2-5 | NA | NA | TRBV9 | CASSVGSGRMEKTQYF | TGTGCCAGCAGCGTAGGATCGGGCCGAATGGAGAAGACCCAGTACTTC
TRBJ1-2 | NA | NA | TRBV4-3 | CASSQQTDYGYTF | TGCGCCAGCAGCCAACAGACGGACTATGGCTACACCTTC
TRBJ2-3 | NA | TRBD1 | TRBV2 | CASHPDRGSDTQYF | TGTGCCAGCCACCCGGACAGGGGGTCAGATACGCAGTATTTT
TRBJ1-2 | NA | NA | TRBV4-1 | CASSQESRANGYTF | TGCGCCAGCAGCCAAGAGAGCAGGGCCAACGGCTACACCTTC
TRBJ1-4 | NA | NA | TRBV7-6 | CASSSWTALSLTNEKLFF | TGTGCCAGCAGCTCCTGGACAGCGTTAAGTTTAACTAATGAAAAACTGTTTTTT
TRBJ1-6 | NA | TRBD1 | TRBV6-2/TRBV6-3 | CASSYSITGVRNSPLHF | TGTGCCAGCAGTTACTCGATCACAGGGGTTAGGAATTCACCCCTCCACTTT
TRBJ1-2 | few | TRBD1 | TRBV20-1 | CSASARTGDGSYGYTF | TGCAGTGCTAGCGCCAGGACAGGGGATGGTAGCTATGGCTACACCTTC
TRBJ2-1 | NA | TRBD1 | TRBV6-2/TRBV6-3 | CASRRARTGGVNEQFF | TGTGCCAGCAGACGTGCCCGGACAGGGGGAGTGAATGAGCAGTTCTTC
TRBJ1-2 | NA | NA | TRBV5-6 | CASSWDTGYTF | TGTGCCAGCAGCTGGGACACTGGCTACACCTTC
TRBJ2-1 | few | NA | TRBV3-1 | CASSQDSEYSSYNEQFF | TGTGCCAGCAGCCAAGATAGCGAATACAGCTCCTACAATGAGCAGTTCTTC
TRBJ1-2 | NA | NA | TRBV20-1 | CSARIRTYGYTF | TGCAGTGCTAGAATTAGGACCTATGGCTACACCTTC
TRBJ2-7 | few | NA | TRBV29-1 | CSVEGYSYEQYF | TGCAGCGTTGAGGGGTACTCCTACGAGCAGTACTTC
TRBJ1-2 | NA | NA | TRBV4-1 | CASSQERWGSYGYTF | TGCGCCAGCAGCCAAGAGCGCTGGGGGAGCTATGGCTACACCTTC
TRBJ2-5 | few | TRBD1 | TRBV20-1 | CSARLTGGRRTQYF | TGCAGTGCTAGACTAACAGGGGGTCGGAGGACCCAGTACTTC
TRBJ2-5 | NA | NA | TRBV15 | CATSRGEWGQETQYF | TGTGCCACCAGCAGAGGGGAATGGGGGCAAGAGACCCAGTACTTC
TRBJ1-1 | NA | NA | TRBV7-2 | CASSQLWAEGIAFF | TGTGCCAGCAGCCAACTCTGGGCCGAGGGGATTGCTTTCTTT
TRBJ2-2 | NA | NA | TRBV12-3/TRBV12-4 | CASSEWGNTGELFF | TGTGCCAGCAGTGAGTGGGGGAACACCGGGGAGCTGTTTTTT
TRBJ2-1 | few | TRBD1 | TRBV20-1 | CSATRDRGTYNEQFF | TGCAGTGCTACACGGGACAGGGGGACCTACAATGAGCAGTTCTTC
TRBJ1-1 | NA | TRBD1 | TRBV7-9 | CASSSQGAEAFF | TGTGCCAGCAGCTCACAGGGGGCTGAAGCTTTCTTT
TRBJ1-2 | few | NA | TRBV4-2 | CASSQDSEGRDYGYTF | TGTGCCAGCAGCCAAGATTCCGAGGGGCGCGACTATGGCTACACCTTC
TRBJ2-5 | NA | NA | TRBV29-1 | CSVEEPRSQETQYF | TGCAGCGTTGAAGAGCCCCGGTCACAAGAGACCCAGTACTTC
TRBJ2-1 | NA | TRBD2 | TRBV7-2 | CASSTRLAGGSSYNEQFF | TGTGCCAGCAGCACTCGACTAGCGGGGGGGAGCTCCTACAATGAGCAGTTCTTC
TRBJ2-7 | NA | TRBD2 | TRBV12-3/TRBV12-4 | CASSFGRGGTYNEQYF | TGTGCCAGCAGTTTTGGGCGGGGGGGGACCTACAATGAGCAGTACTTC
TRBJ1-1 | many | TRBD1 | TRBV7-2 | CASSTGAGFRAFF | TGTGCCAGCAGCACAGGGGCAGGGTTTAGAGCTTTCTTT
TRBJ2-7 | few | TRBD2 | TRBV7-2 | CASSLGLLAITYEQYF | TGTGCCAGCAGCTTAGGGTTACTAGCGATTACCTACGAGCAGTACTTC
TRBJ2-5 | few | NA | TRBV7-9 | CASSLVDQQETQYF | TGTGCCAGCAGCTTAGTGGATCAACAAGAGACCCAGTACTTC
TRBJ2-1 | few | TRBD2 | TRBV5-1 | CASSPGLAGFNEQFF | TGCGCCAGCAGTCCGGGACTAGCGGGGTTTAATGAGCAGTTCTTC